The TCR beta chain under discussion was sequenced for a study of human T cells and chemical hapten exposure. The CDR3 is 13 residues long. Germline V gene sequence: CDR1 SQVTM, CDR2 ANQGSEA. V lost 2 bases, J lost 0 bases, and 0 bases stayed unmatched. Time point here: pre-sensitization, week 0. Treatment indicated: therapeutic diphenylcyclopropenone sensitization with weekly scalp DPC. This clonotype was observed many times. Its antigen is unidentified. For the library, individual cDNA molecules each received unique molecular identifiers. TCRdb re-called the RACE reads with MiXCR, one entry per CDR3 protein. Of 250,000 or so distinct CDR3 sequences in the sample, approximately 7.5% were seen once. Study results and limitations: DPC sensitization did not alter TCRs above 1 in 1000 frequency.

This sample comprised whole blood, obtained in connection with sensitization to the hapten diphenylcyclopropenone (DPC). The clonotype comes from a man aged 18 to 29 with alopecia areata. Some clones in this sample may be carry-over from other donors' samples. The genes are TRBV29-1 and TRBJ2-7, with 8 bases aligning to TRBD2. The CDR3 DNA follows: TGCAGCGTTGAACGGGGGGGCTCCTACGAGCAGTACTTC. This translates into CSVERGGSYEQYF.